This section outlines one T cell receptor (beta chain) sequence together with its context. The antigen is unknown. This record comes from a study of T cells after yellow fever vaccination. Germline V gene sequence: CDR1 LGHNA, CDR2 YSLEER. Between the trimmed V and J ends, which lost 1 base and 3 bases, there was a span of 12 bases. The CDR3 runs 15 residues. The 5'RACE template-switching step produced TCR cDNA and added a universal primer site and UMIs. TCRdb re-called the 5' RACE reads through MiXCR, storing one row per CDR3 protein. The sample lists about 160,000 distinct CDR3 sequences; approximately 9.9% were seen once. Study-wide findings and caveats: In post-booster samples, most primary-vaccination clones reappeared (just under 97% CD4, about 90% CD8).

Sample: CD8+ T cells sorted from PBMCs, taken 45 days after the yellow fever booster vaccination. The TCR originated in a man younger than 30 who received the YFV17D yellow fever vaccine. The chain joins TRBV4-3 to TRBJ1-1; D is ambiguous. CDR3 sequence: CASSQVGRPDTEAFF. The CDR3 DNA sequence: TGCGCCAGCAGCCAAGTCGGGCGCCCGGACACTGAAGCTTTCTTT.